This TCR beta chain appears in the sequencing data of a study of graft-versus-host responses after intestinal transplantation (dated by TCRdb to about 2021). Notes on the research overall: The transplants that recipients got were multivisceral, liver-intestinal, or isolated intestinal. A peak of at least 4% donor T cells among recipient peripheral blood mononuclear cells was the definition used for donor T cell macrochimerism. To identify alloreactive clones, pre-transplant mixed lymphocyte reaction products were sequenced and then compared with unstimulated pre-transplant donor and recipient T cells. All recipients received anti-thymocyte globulin induction followed by maintenance tacrolimus and steroids for three to four years. Graft-versus-host and host-versus-graft alloreactive T cell clones were tracked in the graft, circulation and bone marrow after intestinal transplantation using bulk TCR-beta CDR3 sequencing. Rather than being sequenced by the commercial service, samples from a few later patients were sequenced in-house on an Illumina MiSeq and processed with MiXCR. The cohort enrolled around 25 intestinal transplant recipients including one retransplant, and 3 patients lacking pretransplant specimens were excluded. Overall study results and their limits: Early after transplant, declines in HvG clones were associated with peak levels of circulating GvH clones. GvH clones were found in recipient bone marrow, and some of the GvH clones appeared earlier in ileal mucosa or blood, which is consistent with an intestinal mucosal origin. The relatively low number and heterogeneity of intestinal transplant patients limited the conclusions. In patients with donor T cell macrochimerism, the allografts had high GvH to HvG T cell clonal ratios.

Library generation was performed with the immunoSEQ multiplex PCR assay. In most patients, genomic DNA was isolated using the Qiagen DNeasy Blood and Tissue Kit and sent frozen to Adaptive Biotechnologies for TCR sequencing. For most patients, high-throughput TCR-beta CDR3 sequencing of genomic DNA was performed by Adaptive Biotechnologies. Turning to the authors' computational methods: TCR sequencing data were retrieved from Adaptive's ImmunoSEQ software for roughly 20 patients, whereas three other patients were processed with MiXCR and VDJtools. To correct CD4 versus CD8 sorting errors, sequences present in both subsets at a frequency ratio below 5:1 were removed. CDR3 nucleotide sequences shared between donor and recipient were removed because their origin could not be assigned. Alloreactive clones required at least 2-fold expansion over unstimulated cells and minimum CFSE-low frequency of 0.002% (template counts) or 0.001% (read counts). Mappable clones were those detected in sequenced pre-transplant spleen, lymph node, or MLR CFSE-low populations of the donor or recipient. The cumulative frequency of alloreactive clones was calculated as a percentage of all sequences, weighted by copy number. TCRdb stores this immuneACCESS table with in-frame sequences only. Part of the clones is absent; in the studies checked, under half of the shortfall reflects unresolved V genes, and no reason is known for the rest. V and J calls plus clone size are reproduced from that table; the DNA served to infer D and trimming. The sample records about 120,000 clones, 85% to 95% of which are singletons. The top ten hold over 2.5% of the sample.

The sample's time point, from its label and the paper: cells obtained before transplantation from donor or recipient. CD3+CD4+ and CD3+CD8+ populations were FACS-sorted from unstimulated pre-transplant donor and recipient cells taken from spleen or lymph nodes. The CDR3, from cysteine to phenylalanine, totals 13 residues. The read is trimmed to its CDR3 DNA, 39 bases read in frame from base 1. As encoded in the germline V gene, CDR1 is SGDLS while CDR2 is YYNGEE. The junction shows trimming of 5 bases on V and 5 bases on J, plus 8 bases between the germline ends. Note on this clone: The antigen it binds to is not known. No base quality values were provided; no much bigger clone lies one nucleotide off.

The receptor was derived from a human donor who received an intestinal transplant. The sample in question was unstimulated CD8+ T cells sorted from spleen or lymph node cells, obtained before intestinal transplant. The sequence links TRBV9 to TRBJ2-6; the D gene cannot be resolved reliably. The DNA reads as follows: TGTGCCAGCAGTGCGTCTCGGGCCAACGTCCTGACTTTC. Translated, it gives CASSASRANVLTF.